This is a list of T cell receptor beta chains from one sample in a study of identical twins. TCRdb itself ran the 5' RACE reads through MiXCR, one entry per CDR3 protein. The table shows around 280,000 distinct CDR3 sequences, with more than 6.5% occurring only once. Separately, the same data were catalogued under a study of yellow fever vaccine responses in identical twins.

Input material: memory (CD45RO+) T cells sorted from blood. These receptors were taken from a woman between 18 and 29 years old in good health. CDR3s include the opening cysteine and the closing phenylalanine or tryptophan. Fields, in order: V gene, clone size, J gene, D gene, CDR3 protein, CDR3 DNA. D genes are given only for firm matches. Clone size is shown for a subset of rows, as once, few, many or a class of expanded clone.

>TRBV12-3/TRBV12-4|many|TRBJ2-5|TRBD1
CASNTGGQETQYF
TGTGCCAGCAACACAGGGGGCCAAGAGACCCAGTACTTC
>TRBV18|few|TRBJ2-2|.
CASSQVGIANSRELFF
TGTGCCAGCTCACAGGTTGGCATCGCCAACTCCCGGGAGCTGTTTTTT
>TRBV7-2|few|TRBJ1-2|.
CASSLARMFNGYTF
TGTGCCAGCAGCTTGGCCAGGATGTTTAATGGCTACACCTTC
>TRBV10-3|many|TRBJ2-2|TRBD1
CATRDRAEVELFF
TGTGCCACGCGGGACAGGGCTGAGGTGGAGCTGTTTTTT
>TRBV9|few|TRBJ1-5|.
CASSVSAGPDQPQHF
TGTGCCAGCAGCGTATCTGCAGGGCCGGATCAGCCCCAGCATTTT
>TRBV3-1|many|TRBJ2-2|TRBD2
CASSQVAGTSGGGELFF
TGTGCCAGCAGCCAAGTCGCCGGGACTAGCGGAGGCGGGGAGCTGTTTTTT
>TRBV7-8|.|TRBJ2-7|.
CASSLAEGNHEQYF
TGTGCCAGCAGCTTAGCGGAAGGGAACCACGAGCAGTACTTC
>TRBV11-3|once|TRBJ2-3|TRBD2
CASSPGLATDTQYF
TGTGCCAGCAGCCCGGGACTAGCCACAGATACGCAGTATTTT
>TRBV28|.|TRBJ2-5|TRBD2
CASSLGGLLAVPRTQYF
TGTGCCAGCAGTTTGGGGGGCCTACTAGCGGTCCCTAGGACCCAGTACTTC
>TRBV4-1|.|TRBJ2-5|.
CASSRVPGGETQYF
TGCGCCAGCAGCCGAGTGCCCGGCGGGGAGACCCAGTACTTC
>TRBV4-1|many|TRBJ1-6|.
CASSQELRDSPLHF
TGCGCCAGCAGCCAAGAGCTTCGGGATTCACCCCTCCACTTT
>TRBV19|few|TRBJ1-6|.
CASTGGSSNSPLHF
TGTGCCAGTACTGGAGGCAGCTCGAATTCACCCCTCCACTTT
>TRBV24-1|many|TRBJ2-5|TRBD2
CATSGDGTSQETQYF
TGTGCCACCAGTGGCGACGGGACTAGCCAAGAGACCCAGTACTTC
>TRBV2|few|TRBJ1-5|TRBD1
CASSPFHSTGSGQPQHF
TGTGCCAGCAGTCCATTCCACTCGACAGGGTCCGGACAGCCCCAGCATTTT
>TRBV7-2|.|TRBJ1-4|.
CASSLVRAMREKLFF
TGTGCCAGCAGCTTAGTAAGGGCTATGCGTGAAAAACTGTTTTTT
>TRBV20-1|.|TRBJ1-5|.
CSARSAYSNQPQHF
TGCAGTGCTAGGTCCGCGTATAGCAATCAGCCCCAGCATTTT
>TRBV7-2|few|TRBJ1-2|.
CASSLGGRGKSYGYTF
TGTGCCAGCAGCTTAGGAGGGAGGGGGAAAAGCTATGGCTACACCTTC
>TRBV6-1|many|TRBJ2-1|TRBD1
CASSKDRGSDEQFF
TGTGCCAGCAGCAAGGACAGGGGGTCTGATGAGCAGTTCTTC
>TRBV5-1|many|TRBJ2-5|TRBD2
CASGTSGIQETQYF
TGCGCCAGTGGGACTAGCGGGATTCAAGAGACCCAGTACTTC